The 20 T cell receptor beta chains given below trace back to one sample, sequenced in a study of vaccination and CD4 T cells after COVID-19. The study sequenced cultured CD4+ T cell DNA using the Oncomine TCR Beta short-read assay. TCRdb recomputed calls from the PCR reads with MiXCR, one row per CDR3 protein. The repertoire consists of about 1,900 distinct CDR3 sequences, with 15% to 19% occurring once and the leading ten covering 22%. Their antigen targets remain unknown. Noted treatment: roughly 10-day PBMC culture with coronavirus spike peptide pools or control peptides (ViraFEST assay). From the unexposed donor, CD4+ T cells were collected ahead of the COVID-19 pandemic (2011-2018). Sequencing input: CD4+ T cells from blood, cultured in vitro. The receptors originated from a human donor in good health.

By proportion, this clonotype is large (0.1 to 1%). This rearrangement joins TRBV20-1 to TRBJ1-2, with D hard to call. V lost 3 bases and J lost 1, with 15 bases in between. The CDR3 runs to 15 residues. Per the germline V gene, CDR1 is DFQATT and CDR2 is SNEGSKA (reference sequence). CDR3 sequence reads: CSARRFRALNYGYTF. The CDR3 DNA is TGCAGTGCTAGGCGGTTCCGGGCCCTTAACTATGGCTACACCTTC.

The chain recombines TRBV5-5 with TRBJ2-3; D assignment may be TRBD1 or TRBD2 (5 bases each). The CDR3 covers 14 residues. The germline V and J ends were trimmed by 4 bases and 9 bases, with 18 bases remaining between them. Germline CDR1 SGHKS, CDR2 YYEKEE (reference sequence). The CDR3 DNA reads TGTGCCAGCAGCCCGGTTGAGGGGTGGCGGACGCAGTATTTT. This codes for CASSPVEGWRTQYF.

The gene calls are TRBV5-1 and TRBJ2-1; 10 positions match TRBD1. Germline V gives CDR1 SGHRS, CDR2 YFSETQ. This CDR3 spans 14 amino acids. Losses at the gene ends were 4 bases for V and 6 bases for J; bases not matched to a gene: 4. DNA of the CDR3: TGCGCCAGCAGCGCGGACAGGGGGGTCAATGAGCAGTTCTTC. It specifies CASSADRGVNEQFF.

In this sample, this clonotype turned up once. The V gene is TRBV3-1, the J gene TRBJ2-3; D unclear. Deletions cut 2 bases from V and 0 bases from J, with 6 bases between. Germline-derived CDR1 and CDR2 are LGHDT and YNNKEL (reference sequence). This CDR3 contains 14 residues. CDR3 amino acids: CASSQFLSTDTQYF. DNA of the CDR3: TGTGCCAGCAGCCAATTCCTTAGCACAGATACGCAGTATTTT.

By share of the sample, this clonotype is medium-sized. The V gene is TRBV20-1, the J gene TRBJ2-7, with 9 bases fitting TRBD2. The CDR3 is made up of 13 amino acids. CDR1 DFQATT and CDR2 SNEGSKA come from the germline V gene (reference sequence). V shed 5 bases and J 6 bases; nucleotides not matched to a gene: 8. The CDR3, as DNA: TGCAGTGCTGTTAGCGGGAGTAACGTCGAGCAGTACTTC. It encodes CSAVSGSNVEQYF.

This clonotype turned up a few times. The V call is TRBV5-1, the J call TRBJ2-5; D not certain. CDR3 size: 13 residues. The germline CDR1 and CDR2 sequences are SGHRS and YFSETQ. The V end was cut by 6 bases, the J end by 1 base, with 10 bases between. CDR3 sequence: CASTPYSQETQYF. In DNA, the CDR3 is TGCGCCAGCACCCCATATTCCCAAGAGACCCAGTACTTC.

Comment on this clonotype: The missing conserved phenylalanine or tryptophan at the end of this CDR3 makes a read error likely. This rearrangement joins TRBV5-1 to TRBJ2-7; TRBD2 agrees at 7 bases. This CDR3 is built from 14 residues. Per germline, CDR1 SGHRS and CDR2 YFSETQ. V dropped 3 bases and J dropped 3; count of bases not matched to a gene: 6. The CDR3 bases are TGCGCCAGCAGCTCCTGGGGGGGTGGCTACGAGCAGTACCTC. It is translated as CASSSWGGGYEQYL.

Turning to this clonotype: A clone one base away is much larger, so this may be a read error. The CDR3 does not close with the conserved phenylalanine or tryptophan, likely indicating a read error. This chain links TRBV7-8 with TRBJ2-5, with D unclear. There are 15 residues in the CDR3. Trimming cost V 0 bases and J 5 bases, with 13 bases left between them. Per the germline V gene, CDR1 is SGHVS and CDR2 is FQNEAQ. This CDR3 reads CASSLALGVGETQYL. CDR3 DNA sequence: TGTGCCAGCAGCTTAGCTCTTGGGGTGGGGGAGACCCAGTACCTC.

In its sample, this clonotype is large. CDR3 DNA sequence: TGTGCCAGCAGGGCGGACAGGGACTATGGCTACACCTTC. Residues: CASRADRDYGYTF. V and J are TRBV6-1 and TRBJ1-2, with TRBD1 matching over 8 bases. The CDR3 loop spans 13 amino acids. Germline V gives CDR1 MNHNS, CDR2 SASEGT. Trimming removed 6 bases from V and 3 bases from J; junction bases left unmatched: 3.

By sample share, this clonotype is medium-sized. The genes are TRBV30 and TRBJ2-7; D possibly matches TRBD1 or TRBD2 (5 bases each). Germline loops: CDR1 GTSNPN, CDR2 SVGIG (reference sequence). With 4 bases removed from V and 9 bases from J, the gap between germline ends came to 13 bases. CDR3 length equals 11 residues. CDR3 protein: CAWTMRGGQYF. CDR3 sequence (DNA): TGTGCCTGGACGATGCGTGGGGGGCAGTACTTC.

This clonotype is labeled medium-sized. V is TRBV5-1 and J is TRBJ1-1, with 7 bases fitting TRBD1. Germline V CDR1 and CDR2: SGHRS, YFSETQ. V shed 4 bases and J 1 base; nucleotides not matched to a gene: 4. The CDR3 consists of 14 residues. The CDR3 DNA reads TGCGCCAGCAGCCGGACAGGCTCGAACACTGAAGCTTTCTTT. Residues: CASSRTGSNTEAFF.

V gene TRBV5-1 combines with J gene TRBJ2-2, with D uncertain. The germline V gene has CDR1 SGHRS and CDR2 YFSETQ. Trimming removed 3 bases at V and 7 bases at J, with 10 bases between. This CDR3 has 13 residues. The CDR3: CASSSGGGGELFF. The CDR3, as DNA: TGCGCCAGCAGCTCGGGTGGCGGCGGGGAGCTGTTTTTT.

The rearrangement joins TRBV7-7 to TRBJ1-3; D gene unclear. The germline V gene encodes CDR1 SSHAT and CDR2 FNYEAQ (reference sequence). There are 15 residues in the CDR3. CDR3 amino acids: CTSSRSLAFGNTIYF. CDR3 DNA sequence: TGTACTAGCAGCCGTAGCTTGGCGTTTGGAAACACCATATATTTT.

In its sample, this clonotype ranks as medium-sized (0.01 to 0.1%). The V gene is TRBV20-1, the J gene TRBJ2-1, with 7 positions matching TRBD2. The CDR3 length is 14 residues. Germline CDR1 is DFQATT and CDR2 is SNEGSKA (reference sequence). J gave up 10 bases and V 8 bases, and 17 bases lay outside the gene matches. The CDR3 spells CSFWEGRAKVEQFF. The CDR3, as DNA: TGCAGTTTCTGGGAGGGCAGGGCCAAGGTAGAGCAGTTCTTC.

This clonotype is classed as medium-sized. DNA of the CDR3: TGTGCCAGCAGCTTTCGACAGGGGGTGAGCACCGGGGAGCTGTTTTTT. Translating it yields CASSFRQGVSTGELFF. The J gene is TRBJ2-2, the V gene TRBV7-9, with TRBD1 matching 9 bases. The CDR3 consists of 16 residues. The trim removed 3 bases at V and 4 bases at J, leaving 6 bases unmatched. Germline-derived CDR1 and CDR2 are SEHNR and FQNEAQ (reference sequence).

This clonotype is large in the sample. The V and J genes are TRBV21-1 and TRBJ1-5; the D segment call TRBD1 is taken from the table without a DNA check. TRBV21-1 is a pseudogene. The CDR3 runs to 15 residues. The CDR3, as DNA: TGTGCCAGCAGCAGTGGACAGGTAGATGAGGCGCCCCAGCATTTT. It yields the protein CASSSGQVDEAPQHF.

This chain uses TRBV19 with TRBJ2-7, with a possible D match to TRBD1 (5 bases). Trimming took 2 bases from V and 6 from J, leaving 11 bases between them. The CDR3 consists of 13 residues. From germline, CDR1 is LNHDA and CDR2 SQIVND (reference sequence). CDR3 in amino acids: CASSILDSFEQYF. Written as DNA, the CDR3 is TGTGCCAGTAGTATATTAGACAGCTTCGAGCAGTACTTC.

V is TRBV28 and J is TRBJ2-7, with no clear D. V was cut by 4 bases and J by 2 bases, with 12 bases left in between. Germline assignment: CDR1 MDHEN and CDR2 SYDVKM. This CDR3 has 14 residues. The DNA of the CDR3 is TGTGCCAGCAGTTCTCCAGCGAGTACCTACGAGCAGTACTTC. Its protein product is CASSSPASTYEQYF.

By its share, this clonotype is hyperexpanded (1% or more). The chain uses TRBV18 and TRBJ2-1, with D maybe TRBD2 (5 bases). This CDR3 is built from 15 residues. The germline V and J ends were trimmed by 3 bases and 7 bases, with 16 bases remaining between them. In germline, CDR1 is KGHSH, CDR2 LQKENI. The CDR3 nucleotides read TGTGCCAGCTCACCCCTTACTAGGGCCGGTAATGAGCAGTTCTTC. Residues: CASSPLTRAGNEQFF.

Sample share makes this clonotype large. V and J are TRBV28 and TRBJ1-2, with a tentative D call TRBD1 (5 bases). Germline CDR1 is MDHEN and CDR2 is SYDVKM. The CDR3 spans 12 residues. V lost 8 bases and J lost 5, with 12 bases in between. The CDR3 loop reads CASDGARYGYTF. CDR3 coding DNA: TGTGCCAGCGACGGGGCCAGATATGGCTACACCTTC.